This T cell receptor beta chain comes out of a study of T cell responses to AZD1222 COVID-19 vaccine. General study points: Receipt of two AZD1222 doses was followed by a rise in Spike-specific TCR breadth and depth.

The V gene lost 5 bases and the J gene lost 5 bases, with 10 bases spanning the gap. This CDR3 comprises 13 residues. The germline V gene has CDR1 MNHEY and CDR2 SVGEGT. On this clone: Antigen unknown.

Sequencing used immunoSEQ multiplex PCR; TCRdb keeps in-frame clones, though not all of them. This table holds about 140,000 clones, approximately 90% found once. The TCR sequence derives from an adult in good health. The material sequenced was peripheral blood, taken on day 0 of AZD1222 vaccination. The gene calls are TRBV6-2 or TRBV6-3 and TRBJ1-5; D is undetermined. DNA for the CDR3: TGTGCCAGCAGTCGCCCGGTGGATCAGCCCCAGCATTTT. Translation gives CASSRPVDQPQHF.